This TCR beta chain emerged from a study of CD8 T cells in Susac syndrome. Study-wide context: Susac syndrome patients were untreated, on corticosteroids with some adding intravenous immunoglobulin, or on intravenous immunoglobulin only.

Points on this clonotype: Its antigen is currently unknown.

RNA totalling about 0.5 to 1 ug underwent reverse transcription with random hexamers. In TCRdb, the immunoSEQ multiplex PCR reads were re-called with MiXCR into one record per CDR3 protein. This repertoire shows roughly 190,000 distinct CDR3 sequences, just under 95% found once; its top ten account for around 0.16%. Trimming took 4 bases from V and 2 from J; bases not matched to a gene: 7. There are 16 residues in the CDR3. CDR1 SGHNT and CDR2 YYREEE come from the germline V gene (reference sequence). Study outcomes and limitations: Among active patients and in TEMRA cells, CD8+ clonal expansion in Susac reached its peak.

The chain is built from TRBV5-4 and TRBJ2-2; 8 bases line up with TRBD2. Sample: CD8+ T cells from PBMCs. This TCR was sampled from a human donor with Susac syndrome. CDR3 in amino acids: CASSDGRGVNTGELFF. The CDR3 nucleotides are TGTGCCAGCAGCGACGGGCGGGGGGTCAACACCGGGGAGCTGTTTTTT. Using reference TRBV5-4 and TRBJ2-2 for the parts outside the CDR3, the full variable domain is ETGVTQSPTHLIKTRGQQVTLRCSSQSGHNTVSWYQQALGQGPQFIFQYYREEENGRGNFPPRFSGLQFPNYSSELNVNALELDDSALYLCASSDGRGVNTGELFFGEGSRLTVL.